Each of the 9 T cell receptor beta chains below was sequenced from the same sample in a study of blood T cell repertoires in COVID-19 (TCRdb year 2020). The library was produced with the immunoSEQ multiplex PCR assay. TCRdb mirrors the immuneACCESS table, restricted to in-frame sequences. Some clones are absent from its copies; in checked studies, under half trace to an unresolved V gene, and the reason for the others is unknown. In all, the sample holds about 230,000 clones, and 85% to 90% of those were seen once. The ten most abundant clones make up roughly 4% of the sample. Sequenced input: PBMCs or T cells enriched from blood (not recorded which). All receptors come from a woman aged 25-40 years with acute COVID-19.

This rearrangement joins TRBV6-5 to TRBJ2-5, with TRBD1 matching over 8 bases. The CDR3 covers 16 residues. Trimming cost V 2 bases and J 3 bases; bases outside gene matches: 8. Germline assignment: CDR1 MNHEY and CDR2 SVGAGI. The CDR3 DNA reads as TGTGCCAGCAGTTACGCCGGGACAGGAAAAAAAGAGACCCAGTACTTC. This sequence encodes CASSYAGTGKKETQYF.

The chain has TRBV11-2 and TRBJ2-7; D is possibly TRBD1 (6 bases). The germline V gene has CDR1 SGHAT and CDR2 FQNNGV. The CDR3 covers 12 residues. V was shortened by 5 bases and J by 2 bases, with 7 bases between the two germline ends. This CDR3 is CASSPGAYEQYF. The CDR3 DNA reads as TGTGCCAGCAGCCCAGGGGCCTACGAGCAGTACTTC.

CDR3 loop: CASMGTSGGQETQYF. CDR3 nucleotides: TGTGCCAGCATGGGGACTAGCGGGGGCCAAGAGACCCAGTACTTC. The chain uses TRBV2 and TRBJ2-5; 14 bases match TRBD2. The CDR3 sequence is 15 residues long. The junction had 2 bases not matched to a gene; V was cut back by 7 bases and J by 1 base. Germline V gives CDR1 SNHLY, CDR2 FYNNEI.

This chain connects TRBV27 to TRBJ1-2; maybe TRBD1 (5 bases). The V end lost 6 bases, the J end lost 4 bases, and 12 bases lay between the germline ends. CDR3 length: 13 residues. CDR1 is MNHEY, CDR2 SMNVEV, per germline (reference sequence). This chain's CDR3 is CASSPGPVYGYTF. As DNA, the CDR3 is TGTGCCAGCAGCCCAGGGCCAGTCTATGGCTACACCTTC.

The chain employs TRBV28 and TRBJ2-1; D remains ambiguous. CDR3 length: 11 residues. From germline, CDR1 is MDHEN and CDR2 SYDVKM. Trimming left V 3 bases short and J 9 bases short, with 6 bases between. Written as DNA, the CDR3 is TGTGCCAGCAGTTTTGCAGGTGAGCAGTTCTTC. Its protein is CASSFAGEQFF.

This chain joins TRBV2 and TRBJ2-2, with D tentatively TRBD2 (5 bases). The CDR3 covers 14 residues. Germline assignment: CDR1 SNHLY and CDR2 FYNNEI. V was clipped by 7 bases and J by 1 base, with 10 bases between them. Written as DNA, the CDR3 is TGTGCCAGCAAGCGGATTCAGAACACCGGGGAGCTGTTTTTT. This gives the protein CASKRIQNTGELFF.

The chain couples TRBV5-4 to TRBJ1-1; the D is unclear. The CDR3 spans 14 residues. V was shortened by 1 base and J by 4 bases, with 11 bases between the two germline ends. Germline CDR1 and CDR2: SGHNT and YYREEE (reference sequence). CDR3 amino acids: CASSLTGVATEAFF. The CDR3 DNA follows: TGTGCCAGCAGCTTGACCGGGGTGGCCACTGAAGCTTTCTTT.

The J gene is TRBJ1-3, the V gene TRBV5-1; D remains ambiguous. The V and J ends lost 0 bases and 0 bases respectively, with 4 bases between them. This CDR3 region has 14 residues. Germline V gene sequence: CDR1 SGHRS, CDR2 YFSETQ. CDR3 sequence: CASSLDNSGNTIYF. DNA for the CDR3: TGCGCCAGCAGCTTGGACAACTCTGGAAACACCATATATTTT.

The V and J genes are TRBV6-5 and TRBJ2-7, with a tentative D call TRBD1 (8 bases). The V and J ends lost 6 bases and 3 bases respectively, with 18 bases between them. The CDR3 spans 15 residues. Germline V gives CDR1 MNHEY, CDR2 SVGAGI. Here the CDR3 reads CASRTGDGRNYEQYF. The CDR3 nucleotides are TGTGCCAGCAGGACAGGGGACGGGAGGAACTACGAGCAGTACTTC.